The 30 T cell receptor beta chains below all came from one sample that was sequenced in a study of blood T cell repertoires in COVID-19 (dated by TCRdb to the early 2020s). Library preparation was by the immunoSEQ multiplex PCR assay. Imported from immuneACCESS, the table was reduced by TCRdb to in-frame sequences with V and J called. These copies leave out some clones; in studies compared against another copy, an unresolved V gene accounts for under half, and the cause of the remainder is not known. The sample table shows 200,000 to 250,000 clones, and around three quarters are seen once. Around 7.3% of the sample lies in the top ten. Material: peripheral blood. The receptors were sampled from a woman aged 70 to 79 with acute or convalescent COVID-19.

This clone was seen only a few times. Other nucleotide sequences from this sample produce the same CDR3. This chain links TRBV5-5 with TRBJ2-2; perhaps TRBD1 as D (5 bases). V lost 0 bases, J lost 4 bases, and 25 bases lay in between. This CDR3 comprises 20 residues. Germline CDR1 SGHKS, CDR2 YYEKEE (reference sequence). The CDR3 loop reads CASSLEGRGWGGRTTGELFF. CDR3 sequence (DNA): TGTGCCAGCAGCTTGGAGGGAAGGGGTTGGGGTGGCAGGACCACCGGGGAGCTGTTTTTT.

The chain combines TRBV3-1 (or the pseudogene TRBV3-2) with TRBJ1-4; 7 bases align to TRBD1. The J segment lost 3 bases and the V segment lost 4 bases, leaving 5 bases of the junction unmatched. CDR3 length: 15 residues. The V gene's germline CDR1 is LGHDT and CDR2 YNNKEL (reference sequence). The CDR3 loop is CASSPSGTANEKLFF. As DNA, the CDR3 is TGTGCCAGCAGCCCCTCTGGGACAGCTAATGAAAAACTGTTTTTT.

The chain has TRBV12-3 or TRBV12-4 and TRBJ1-1; the match to TRBD1 covers 7 bases. With V trimmed by 8 bases and J by 10 bases, 7 bases remained unmatched. This CDR3 comprises 11 residues. As DNA, the CDR3 is TGTGCCAGCGGTCAGGGGGGAAGAGCTTTCTTT. Its translation: CASGQGGRAFF.

This rearrangement joins TRBV4-1 to TRBJ2-3; 15 bases align to TRBD2. The V and J ends lost 0 bases and 6 bases, in that order; junction bases with no gene match: 7. This CDR3 has 18 residues. Germline-derived CDR1 and CDR2 are MGHRA and YSYEKL. CDR3 DNA sequence: TGCGCCAGCAGCCAAGATTCTGGGACTAGCGGGGGGAGGGATACGCAGTATTTT. This codes for CASSQDSGTSGGRDTQYF.

The rearrangement uses TRBV6-1 and TRBJ1-1; D is possibly TRBD1 (5 bases). CDR3 length equals 14 residues. Trimming left V 6 bases short and J 0 bases short, with 11 bases between. The V gene's germline CDR1 is MNHNS and CDR2 SASEGT. Here the CDR3 DNA reads TGTGCCAGCAGCCACTTGACAGTGAACACTGAAGCTTTCTTT. Translating it yields CASSHLTVNTEAFF.

V gene TRBV2 combines with J gene TRBJ2-2; 9 bases fit TRBD1. The CDR3 is 15 amino acids. CDR1 and CDR2 from the germline V gene are SNHLY and FYNNEI. Germline trimming cut 6 bases from V and 5 bases from J; bases unmatched to any gene: 7. CDR3 protein: CASRDDRGRTGELFF. In DNA, the CDR3 is TGTGCCAGCAGGGACGACAGGGGGAGGACCGGGGAGCTGTTTTTT.

This chain links TRBV3-1 (or the pseudogene TRBV3-2) with TRBJ2-1; a possible D gene is TRBD2 (7 bases). Per germline, CDR1 LGHDT and CDR2 YNNKEL (reference sequence). CDR3 size: 14 residues. Trimming stripped 8 bases from V and 5 bases from J, with 16 bases between. The CDR3 reads CASRPGGRDNEQFF. CDR3 DNA: TGTGCCAGCCGGCCGGGGGGCCGGGACAATGAGCAGTTCTTC.

The J gene is TRBJ1-4, the V gene TRBV5-4; no clear D. Trimming removed 4 bases from V and 2 bases from J, with 15 bases in between. CDR3 length: 16 amino acids. Germline loops: CDR1 SGHNT, CDR2 YYREEE (reference sequence). DNA of the CDR3: TGTGCCAGCAGCAATACTGCGGGAGCCACTAATGAAAAACTGTTTTTT. It specifies CASSNTAGATNEKLFF.

This clone has more than one count but fewer than ten. This CDR3 is also generated by other DNA sequences in the sample. This sequence joins TRBV10-3 and TRBJ2-3; 10 bases align to TRBD2. This CDR3 comprises 14 residues. CDR1 is ENHRY, CDR2 SYGVKD, per germline. The J segment lost 6 bases and the V segment lost 6 bases, leaving 6 bases of the junction unmatched. This CDR3 is CAISPAGGRDTQYF. The CDR3 DNA sequence: TGTGCCATCAGCCCAGCGGGGGGGCGGGATACGCAGTATTTT.

The chain recombines TRBV23-1 with TRBJ1-5; 9 bases match TRBD1. TRBV23-1 is an ORF; its function is uncertain. This CDR3 has 17 amino acids. Trimming removed 2 bases from V and 6 bases from J; junction bases left unmatched: 11. The CDR3: CASSQGTRDRECQPQHF. CDR3 nucleotide sequence: TGCGCCAGCAGTCAAGGAACCCGGGACAGGGAATGTCAGCCCCAGCATTTT.

V gene TRBV2 combines with J gene TRBJ1-2; D perhaps matches TRBD1 (5 bases). The CDR3 sequence is 14 residues long. Germline values: CDR1 SNHLY, CDR2 FYNNEI. The V gene lost 3 bases and the J gene lost 0 bases, with 8 bases spanning the gap. The chain's CDR3 is CASSDDRTNYGYTF. The CDR3 bases are TGTGCCAGCAGTGATGACAGAACTAACTATGGCTACACCTTC. The entire variable domain, with the rest obtained from reference TRBV2 and TRBJ1-2, is as follows: EPEVTQTPSHQVTQMGQEVILRCVPISNHLYFYWYRQILGQKVEFLVSFYNNEISEKSEIFDDQFSVERPDGSNFTLKIRSTKLEDSAMYFCASSDDRTNYGYTFGSGTRLTVV.

The chain combines TRBV6-5 with TRBJ2-3; D remains unclear. The CDR3 extends over 14 amino acids. Trimming cost V 0 bases and J 6 bases, with 10 bases left between them. Germline CDR1 MNHEY, CDR2 SVGAGI. The CDR3 nucleotides are TGTGCCAGCAGTTACTCCATAGTCCCGGATACGCAGTATTTT. Protein product: CASSYSIVPDTQYF.

This clone was picked up a small number of times. The chain combines TRBV18 with TRBJ2-7, with D hard to call. The CDR3 is made up of 12 amino acids. Germline CDR1 KGHSH, CDR2 LQKENI. V was trimmed by 6 bases and J by 0 bases, leaving 6 bases between them. The CDR3 coding sequence is TGTGCCAGCTCGCAGGACTCCTACGAGCAGTACTTC. Its translation: CASSQDSYEQYF.

The chain joins TRBV7-2 to TRBJ1-1; 7 nucleotides agree with TRBD1. Germline V gene lookup returns CDR1 SGHTA and CDR2 FQGNSA. With V trimmed by 4 bases and J by 1 base, 9 bases remained unmatched. The CDR3 runs 16 residues. The DNA for the CDR3 is TGTGCCAGCAGCTCCCATTCGACAGGGTCGAACACTGAAGCTTTCTTT. This translates into CASSSHSTGSNTEAFF.

The chain combines TRBV7-2 with TRBJ2-3, with 14 nucleotides matching TRBD2. V lost 4 bases to trimming and J lost 1 base; unmatched junction nucleotides: 10. Germline assignment: CDR1 SGHTA and CDR2 FQGNSA. The CDR3 covers 19 residues. The CDR3 loop is CASSSPTSGGALGTDTQYF. Here the CDR3 DNA reads TGTGCCAGCAGCTCCCCGACTAGCGGGGGGGCCCTGGGCACAGATACGCAGTATTTT.

This chain uses TRBV18 with TRBJ1-4; TRBD1 agrees at 8 bases. Unmatched junction bases numbered 10, after V lost 5 bases and J lost 5 bases. In germline, CDR1 is KGHSH, CDR2 LQKENI. This CDR3 spans 16 amino acids. In nucleotides, the CDR3 is TGTGCCAGCTCATCCCTCTCAGGGGGCGTGAATGAAAAACTGTTTTTT. As protein: CASSSLSGGVNEKLFF.

The chain carries TRBV7-2 and TRBJ2-2; 13 bases agree with TRBD2. V lost 7 bases to trimming and J lost 4 bases; unmatched junction nucleotides: 9. The CDR3 totals 17 residues. Per germline, CDR1 SGHTA and CDR2 FQGNSA. The chain's CDR3 is CASTRGLAGIGTGELFF. The CDR3 DNA is TGTGCCAGCACTAGGGGACTAGCGGGGATCGGCACCGGGGAGCTGTTTTTT.

The chain couples TRBV7-3 to TRBJ2-1; TRBD2 is a possible D gene (5 bases). V was pared by 1 base and J by 9 bases, with 10 bases between. Germline V gene sequence: CDR1 SGHTA, CDR2 FQGTGA. This CDR3 is 13 amino acids long. CDR3 DNA: TGTGCCAGCAGCTTAAATGAGGGTGGTGAGCAGTTCTTC. Protein product: CASSLNEGGEQFF.

There are a few counts of this clone. An end of the junction differs from the germline gene, which may be a read error. The chain has TRBV19 and TRBJ2-5; 8 bases match TRBD2. Germline V gene sequence: CDR1 LNHDA, CDR2 SQIVND (reference sequence). CDR3 size: 16 residues. The CDR3 spells CASSNLAGGTQDTQYF. The DNA for the CDR3 is TGTGCCAGTAGTAATCTGGCGGGGGGCACTCAAGACACCCAGTACTTC.

CDR3 sequence reads: CASSLPTGNQETQYF. The CDR3 bases are TGCGCCAGCAGCCTACCGACAGGGAACCAAGAGACCCAGTACTTC. V is TRBV5-1 and J is TRBJ2-5; 7 positions agree with TRBD1. The trim removed 4 bases at V and 0 bases at J, leaving 6 bases unmatched. CDR3 length: 15 amino acids. Germline V gives CDR1 SGHRS, CDR2 YFSETQ.

The chain employs TRBV3-1 (or the pseudogene TRBV3-2) and TRBJ2-3; tentative D call: TRBD2 (6 bases). Per the germline V gene, CDR1 is LGHDT and CDR2 is YNNKEL (reference sequence). CDR3 length: 16 residues. V lost 4 bases to trimming and J lost 2 bases, with 16 bases between them. DNA for the CDR3: TGTGCCAGCAGCCGCACAAAGGGACTCGCCACAGATACGCAGTATTTT. Translation: CASSRTKGLATDTQYF.

The rearrangement joins TRBV30 to TRBJ1-4; possible D gene TRBD1, 6 bases. The CDR3 contains 14 residues. The V gene lost 1 base and the J gene lost 5 bases, with 11 bases spanning the gap. The germline V gene encodes CDR1 GTSNPN and CDR2 SVGIG (reference sequence). The CDR3 DNA is TGTGCCTGGAGTGCTCGGACAGTGAATGAAAAACTGTTTTTT. Its translation is CAWSARTVNEKLFF.

The rearrangement uses TRBV7-9 and TRBJ2-1; TRBD2 might be the D (7 bases). CDR1 is SEHNR and CDR2 is FQNEAQ in the germline V gene (reference sequence). The CDR3 is made up of 16 amino acids. The V end lost 10 bases, the J end lost 3 bases, and 22 bases lay between the germline ends. The CDR3 region has the DNA TGTGCCACCCAGCCGGGGGGAGACAGGAGCTACAATGAGCAGTTCTTC. Translation gives CATQPGGDRSYNEQFF.

This chain connects TRBV7-7 to TRBJ2-5; D possibly corresponds to TRBD1 (5 bases). The V gene lost 1 base and the J gene lost 4 bases, with 13 bases spanning the gap. In germline, CDR1 is SSHAT, CDR2 FNYEAQ (reference sequence). The CDR3 consists of 15 residues. CDR3 DNA: TGTGCCAGCAGCTTAGTTATGGGGCCGGGAGAGACCCAGTACTTC. This encodes CASSLVMGPGETQYF.

The chain joins TRBV5-1 to TRBJ2-7, with 7 positions matching TRBD2. With V trimmed by 4 bases and J by 6 bases, 7 bases remained unmatched. The V gene's germline CDR1 is SGHRS and CDR2 YFSETQ. CDR3 length: 13 amino acids. The CDR3 protein is CASSVSGDGEQYV. The DNA of the CDR3 is TGCGCCAGCAGCGTGAGCGGGGATGGCGAGCAGTACGTC.

The rearrangement joins TRBV6-4 to TRBJ2-7, with 10 bases aligning to TRBD2. Germline CDR1 is MRHNA and CDR2 is SNTAGT. This CDR3 comprises 16 residues. J lost 3 bases, V lost 7 bases, and 12 bases had no gene match. The CDR3 here is CASKRLAGVLLYEQYV. The CDR3 DNA follows: TGTGCCAGCAAACGCCTAGCGGGGGTCCTCCTCTACGAGCAGTACGTC.

There are a few counts of this clone. This chain links TRBV10-3 with TRBJ2-3; 9 bases map to TRBD1. Germline CDR1 reads ENHRY; CDR2 reads SYGVKD. The trim removed 11 bases at V and 5 bases at J, leaving 11 bases unmatched. This CDR3 has 14 residues. The CDR3 sequence is CAVRTGALIDTQYF. In nucleotides, the CDR3 is TGTGCCGTACGGACAGGGGCATTAATAGATACGCAGTATTTT.

This chain joins TRBV9 and TRBJ1-4, with D hard to call. Trimming stripped 3 bases from V and 8 bases from J, with 8 bases between. This CDR3 comprises 12 residues. Looked up from germline, CDR1 is SGDLS and CDR2 is YYNGEE. DNA for the CDR3: TGTGCCAGCAGCGGGGCGGGGGAAAAACTGTTTTTT. Protein sequence: CASSGAGEKLFF.

V usage is TRBV7-2 and J usage is TRBJ2-2; D may be TRBD2 (5 bases). The ends were cut back, 6 bases at V and 6 bases at J, with 11 bases in the middle. The CDR3 is 13 residues long. Germline CDR1 is SGHTA and CDR2 is FQGNSA. The CDR3 reads CASRRVGAGELFF. In nucleotides, the CDR3 is TGTGCCAGCAGGAGGGTGGGCGCCGGGGAGCTGTTTTTT.

The chain links TRBV5-1 to TRBJ1-3; a possible D gene is TRBD1 (5 bases). Germline loops: CDR1 SGHRS, CDR2 YFSETQ. The CDR3 covers 15 residues. V lost 1 base and J 2 bases, leaving 10 bases between the germline ends. CDR3 protein: CASSLSRGTGNTIYF. The CDR3 nucleotides read TGCGCCAGCAGCTTGTCTAGGGGAACTGGAAACACCATATATTTT.